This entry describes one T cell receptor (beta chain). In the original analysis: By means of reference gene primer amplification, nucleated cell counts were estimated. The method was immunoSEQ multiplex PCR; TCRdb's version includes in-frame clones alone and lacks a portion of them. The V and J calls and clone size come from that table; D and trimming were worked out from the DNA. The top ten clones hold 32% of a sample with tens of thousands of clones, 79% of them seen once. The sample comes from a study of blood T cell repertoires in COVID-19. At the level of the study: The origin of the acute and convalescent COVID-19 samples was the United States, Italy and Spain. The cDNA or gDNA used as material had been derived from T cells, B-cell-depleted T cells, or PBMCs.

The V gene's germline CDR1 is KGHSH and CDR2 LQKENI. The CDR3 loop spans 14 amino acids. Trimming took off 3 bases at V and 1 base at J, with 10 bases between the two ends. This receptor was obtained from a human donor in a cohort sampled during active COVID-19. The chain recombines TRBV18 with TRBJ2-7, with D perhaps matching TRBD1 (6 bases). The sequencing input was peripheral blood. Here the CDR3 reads CASSPEGDSYEQYF. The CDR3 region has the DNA TGTGCCAGCTCACCTGAGGGGGATTCCTACGAGCAGTACTTC.